The 29 T cell receptor beta chains below come from one sample, sequenced in a study of identical twins. A single record per CDR3 protein comes from TCRdb applying MiXCR to the 5' RACE reads. The sample shows fewer than 550,000 distinct CDR3 sequences, roughly 13% of them seen only once. The same sample was also studied in work on yellow fever vaccine responses in identical twins.

Sequencing used CD4+ T cells sorted from blood. These receptors came from a young woman in good health.

The chain couples TRBV6-5 to TRBJ2-3; 8 positions match TRBD1. Per germline, CDR1 MNHEY and CDR2 SVGAGI. This CDR3 is built from 17 residues. Trimming at V came to 2 bases and at J to 2 bases, leaving 9 bases not matched to a gene. Written as DNA, the CDR3 is TGTGCCAGCAGTTACCACGCGGGACAGGCATACACAGATACGCAGTATTTT. Amino acids: CASSYHAGQAYTDTQYF.

This clonotype showed up just a few times. V usage is TRBV7-2 and J usage is TRBJ2-4, with D possibly being TRBD1 or TRBD2 (5 bases each). The CDR3 covers 13 residues. Germline V gene lookup returns CDR1 SGHTA and CDR2 FQGNSA. V was trimmed by 4 bases and J by 4 bases, leaving 8 bases between them. CDR3 sequence: CASSSGRKNIQYF. The CDR3 DNA reads TGTGCCAGCAGCTCGGGGCGGAAAAACATTCAGTACTTC.

The V and J genes are TRBV14 and TRBJ2-4; TRBD2 is a possible D gene (5 bases). V lost 0 bases and J 14 bases, leaving 17 bases between the germline ends. The CDR3 sequence is 14 residues long. Germline CDR1 and CDR2: SGHDN and FVKESK. CDR3 DNA: TGTGCCAGCAGCCAAGAGAAAGGTGGGAGTAGGAAGTACTTC. This gives the protein CASSQEKGGSRKYF.

This clonotype was recorded many times. The chain has TRBV11-2 and TRBJ2-3; D is ambiguous. Germline values: CDR1 SGHAT, CDR2 FQNNGV. The CDR3 runs 15 residues. V dropped 1 base and J dropped 1 base, with 9 bases sitting between them. DNA of the CDR3: TGTGCCAGCAGCTTAGGCCACGCGGGCACAGATACGCAGTATTTT. Translation: CASSLGHAGTDTQYF.

This clonotype was seen more than once but under ten times. The V and J genes are TRBV12-3 or TRBV12-4 and TRBJ2-6, with D uncertain. The length of the CDR3 is 17 residues. Trimming left V 5 bases short and J 3 bases short, with 17 bases between. The CDR3 DNA reads TGTGCCAGCAGTCCCCGGACGCTTGCATTTGGGGCCAACGTCCTGACTTTC. Its protein product is CASSPRTLAFGANVLTF.

The genes are TRBV29-1 and TRBJ2-6; D is unclear. V dropped 4 bases and J dropped 0 bases, with 10 bases sitting between them. This CDR3 is 15 amino acids long. Per germline, CDR1 SQVTM and CDR2 ANQGSEA. CDR3 sequence: CSVGGWSSGANVLTF. The DNA of the CDR3 is TGCAGCGTTGGGGGTTGGAGCTCTGGGGCCAACGTCCTGACTTTC. Complete variable domain (other parts from reference TRBV29-1 and TRBJ2-6): SAVISQKPSRDICQRGTSLTIQCQVDSQVTMMFWYRQQPGQSLTLIATANQGSEATYESGFVIDKFPISRPNLTFSTLTVSNMSPEDSSIYLCSVGGWSSGANVLTFGAGSRLTVL.

This clonotype was observed a handful of times. This chain connects TRBV3-1 to TRBJ2-3, with TRBD1 as a possible D gene (5 bases). The V and J ends lost 5 bases and 5 bases respectively, with 17 bases between them. CDR1 and CDR2 (germline): LGHDT, YNNKEL (reference sequence). The CDR3 is made up of 15 amino acids. The CDR3 sequence: CASSERGFAEDTQYF. In nucleotides, the CDR3 is TGTGCCAGCAGCGAAAGGGGATTTGCGGAAGATACGCAGTATTTT.

The chain combines TRBV2 with TRBJ2-1, with D perhaps matching TRBD1 or TRBD2 (5 bases each). The CDR3 is 14 amino acids. CDR1 and CDR2 (germline): SNHLY, FYNNEI. V lost 6 bases and J 8 bases, leaving 17 bases between the germline ends. Written as DNA, the CDR3 is TGTGCCAGCAGCTCCATCGGGGCGGCATATGAGCAGTTCTTC. Encoded protein: CASSSIGAAYEQFF.

In its sample, this clonotype was seen many times. The chain recombines TRBV5-5 with TRBJ2-1; no clear D. The V gene lost 0 bases and the J gene lost 7 bases, with 8 bases spanning the gap. The CDR3 spans 13 residues. Germline lookup yields CDR1 SGHKS and CDR2 YYEKEE (reference sequence). CDR3 coding DNA: TGTGCCAGCAGCTTGGGACCTCCAAATGAGCAGTTCTTC. Encoded protein: CASSLGPPNEQFF.

This clonotype was counted at least ten times. The chain joins TRBV10-3 to TRBJ2-7; the D gene could be TRBD1 or TRBD2 (5 bases each). Trimming stripped 0 bases from V and 6 bases from J, with 12 bases between. Germline assignment: CDR1 ENHRY and CDR2 SYGVKD. The CDR3 is 14 residues long. This CDR3 is CAISESRDPSEQYF. The CDR3 coding sequence is TGTGCCATCAGTGAGTCCCGGGACCCGTCCGAGCAGTACTTC.

The chain has TRBV21-1 and TRBJ1-1; the D call TRBD1 from the table was never checked on the DNA. TRBV21-1 is listed as a pseudogene. CDR3 length: 16 residues. The CDR3 region is CASSKLRRVANTEAFF. The CDR3 nucleotides are TGTGCCAGCAGCAAACTACGCAGGGTTGCGAACACTGAAGCTTTCTTT.

This chain links TRBV18 with TRBJ2-2; D is undetermined. Between the trimmed V and J ends, which lost 0 bases and 4 bases, there was a span of 9 bases. CDR3 size: 15 residues. Germline V lookup: CDR1 KGHSH, CDR2 LQKENI. The CDR3 DNA reads as TGTGCCAGCTCACCACCTATCATGCGCACCGGGGAGCTGTTTTTT. This sequence encodes CASSPPIMRTGELFF.

This clonotype has just a few counts. The DNA of the CDR3 is TGTGCCAGCAACTCTGTGCCGGGACTGCATTGGGTCCCCCAGTACTTC. Encoded protein: CASNSVPGLHWVPQYF. This sequence joins TRBV12-3 or TRBV12-4 and TRBJ2-7, with D maybe TRBD2 (6 bases). This CDR3 comprises 16 residues. The germline V and J ends were trimmed by 7 bases and 10 bases, with 29 bases remaining between them.

V and J are TRBV5-1 and TRBJ1-6, with no clear D. The CDR3 runs to 14 residues. Germline-derived CDR1 and CDR2 are SGHRS and YFSETQ. The V end lost 4 bases, the J end lost 7 bases, and 12 bases lay between the germline ends. CDR3 protein: CASSDRGANSPLHF. The DNA for the CDR3 is TGCGCCAGCAGCGACCGCGGTGCAAATTCACCCCTCCACTTT.

The gene calls are TRBV27 and TRBJ2-1, with D possibly matching TRBD2 (6 bases). The CDR3 spans 14 residues. Trimming removed 5 bases from V and 6 bases from J, with 14 bases in between. CDR1 and CDR2 from the germline V gene are MNHEY and SMNVEV (reference sequence). The CDR3 spells CASSPETRRNEQFF. The CDR3 DNA sequence: TGTGCCAGCAGTCCTGAGACTAGACGCAATGAGCAGTTCTTC.

This clonotype was seen a few times. This chain connects TRBV7-6 to TRBJ1-2, with 9 bases identical to TRBD1. This CDR3 is 13 amino acids long. The trim removed 5 bases at V and 8 bases at J, leaving 6 bases unmatched. Germline CDR1 is SGHVS and CDR2 is FNYEAQ. The CDR3 sequence is CASSADRGKGYTF. CDR3 in DNA: TGTGCCAGCAGCGCAGACAGGGGGAAAGGCTACACCTTC.

This clonotype was seen repeatedly, ten times or more. J is TRBJ2-7 and V is TRBV5-1; D unclear. The germline V and J ends were trimmed by 7 bases and 8 bases, with 13 bases remaining between them. Germline-derived CDR1 and CDR2 are SGHRS and YFSETQ. This CDR3 is built from 11 residues. CDR3 loop: CASASGAQQYF. The CDR3 coding sequence is TGCGCCAGCGCGTCAGGAGCGCAGCAGTACTTC. The full variable domain, rest sourced from reference TRBV5-1 and TRBJ2-7, is KAGVTQTPRYLIKTRGQQVTLSCSPISGHRSVSWYQQTPGQGLQFLFEYFSETQRNKGNFPGRFSGRQFSNSRSEMNVSTLELGDSALYLCASASGAQQYFGPGTRLTVT.

At least ten counts were recorded for this clonotype. V and J are TRBV5-1 and TRBJ2-3; no clear D gene. The germline V and J ends were trimmed by 0 bases and 0 bases, with 11 bases remaining between them. The CDR3 totals 16 residues. Germline loops: CDR1 SGHRS, CDR2 YFSETQ. In DNA form, the CDR3 reads TGCGCCAGCAGCTTGGAAGCTTTCGACAGCACAGATACGCAGTATTTT. It yields the protein CASSLEAFDSTDTQYF.

This chain uses TRBV15 with TRBJ2-1; 7 positions agree with TRBD2. The CDR3 is made up of 16 amino acids. J gave up 10 bases and V 3 bases, and 15 bases lay outside the gene matches. Germline CDR1 LNHNV, CDR2 YYDKDF (reference sequence). CDR3 amino acids: CATSRRTRRKVGEQFF. In DNA, the CDR3 is TGTGCCACCAGCAGGAGGACTAGGCGAAAGGTGGGGGAGCAGTTCTTC. The variable domain in full, completed from reference TRBV15 and TRBJ2-1, reads DAMVIQNPRYQVTQFGKPVTLSCSQTLNHNVMYWYQQKSSQAPKLLFHYYDKDFNNEADTPDNFQSRRPNTSFCFLDIRSPGLGDTAMYLCATSRRTRRKVGEQFFGPGTRLTVL.

The rearrangement links TRBV24-1 to TRBJ2-2, with TRBD1 identical over 11 bases. Trimming at V came to 12 bases and at J to 5 bases, leaving 10 bases not matched to a gene. The CDR3 extends over 15 amino acids. CDR1 is KGHDR, CDR2 SFDVKD, per germline. CDR3 protein: CAAGSGQGATGELFF. The CDR3 nucleotides read TGTGCCGCGGGGTCAGGACAGGGGGCTACCGGGGAGCTGTTTTTT.

This clonotype was detected ten times or more. The chain recombines TRBV5-1 with TRBJ2-2; the match to TRBD1 covers 9 bases. Losses at the gene ends were 6 bases for V and 7 bases for J; bases not matched to a gene: 16. The germline V gene encodes CDR1 SGHRS and CDR2 YFSETQ. The CDR3 is 17 amino acids. CDR3 region: CASTPFARDRVGGELFF. The CDR3, as DNA: TGCGCCAGCACCCCATTCGCCCGGGACAGGGTTGGCGGGGAGCTGTTTTTT.

The rearrangement links TRBV5-1 to TRBJ1-1, with 7 bases fitting TRBD1. Germline-derived CDR1 and CDR2 are SGHRS and YFSETQ. The CDR3 loop spans 15 amino acids. Germline trimming cut 3 bases from V and 1 base from J; bases unmatched to any gene: 6. The CDR3 region has the DNA TGCGCCAGCAGCTGGCTCGGGACAGCGAACACTGAAGCTTTCTTT. Its translation is CASSWLGTANTEAFF.

This clonotype was detected many times. This rearrangement joins TRBV5-5 to TRBJ2-4; 10 bases are shared with TRBD2. Germline trimming cut 2 bases from V and 4 bases from J; bases unmatched to any gene: 6. From germline, CDR1 is SGHKS and CDR2 YYEKEE (reference sequence). CDR3 length equals 16 residues. In nucleotides, the CDR3 is TGTGCCAGCAGCTTATCGGCGGGACTAGCGAAAAACATTCAGTACTTC. Translated: CASSLSAGLAKNIQYF.

The chain employs TRBV3-1 and TRBJ2-7; tentatively, D is TRBD1 (5 bases). The CDR3 extends over 14 amino acids. In germline, CDR1 is LGHDT, CDR2 YNNKEL (reference sequence). V was cut by 1 base and J by 2 bases, with 9 bases left in between. CDR3 in DNA: TGTGCCAGCAGCCAAGCCCGGACAACCTACGAGCAGTACTTC. It specifies CASSQARTTYEQYF.

This clonotype was counted a few times. J is TRBJ1-6 and V is TRBV4-3; D perhaps matches TRBD1 (6 bases). Trimming took off 0 bases at V and 6 bases at J, with 12 bases between the two ends. The CDR3 sequence is 16 residues long. CDR1 and CDR2 (germline): LGHNA, YSLEER. The CDR3 nucleotides read TGCGCCAGCAGCCAAGATGCGGACAGTTTTAATTCACCCCTCCACTTT. The encoded protein is CASSQDADSFNSPLHF.

The chain employs TRBV3-1 and TRBJ2-5; 12 nucleotides line up with TRBD2. The CDR3 is made up of 15 amino acids. Germline lookup yields CDR1 LGHDT and CDR2 YNNKEL (reference sequence). V was clipped by 4 bases and J by 5 bases; unmatched bases: 5. The CDR3 reads CASSRLAGGRETQYF. DNA of the CDR3: TGTGCCAGCAGCCGTCTAGCGGGGGGGCGGGAGACCCAGTACTTC.

The rearrangement uses TRBV5-1 and TRBJ1-1; D gene uncertain. Trimming removed 2 bases from V and 1 base from J, with 15 bases in between. The CDR3 length is 16 residues. CDR1 and CDR2 from the germline V gene are SGHRS and YFSETQ. Here the CDR3 reads CASSFGPYPANTEAFF. The CDR3 region has the DNA TGCGCCAGCAGCTTTGGCCCGTATCCCGCGAACACTGAAGCTTTCTTT.

This clonotype was seen a few times. The CDR3 nucleotides are TGTGCCAGCGCACGCGCGGCGGATACGCAGTATTTT. Its protein product is CASARAADTQYF. The rearrangement joins TRBV7-9 to TRBJ2-3, with D unclear. V was trimmed by 8 bases and J by 6 bases, leaving 12 bases between them. This CDR3 contains 12 residues. In germline, CDR1 is SEHNR, CDR2 FQNEAQ (reference sequence).

This sequence joins TRBV28 and TRBJ2-2, with D possibly being TRBD1 (5 bases). The germline V gene has CDR1 MDHEN and CDR2 SYDVKM. CDR3 length: 12 amino acids. This chain's CDR3 is CVTGVNTGELFF. CDR3 in DNA: TGTGTAACAGGAGTGAACACCGGGGAGCTGTTTTTT.